Detailed here is one T cell receptor beta chain. The data were obtained in a study of blood T cell repertoires in COVID-19. Overall study: Samples of COVID-19 (acute and convalescent) were obtained from the United States, Italy and Spain.

The germline gives CDR1 MNHNS, CDR2 SASEGT. This CDR3 is built from 15 residues. V lost 1 base, J lost 8 bases, and 14 bases lay in between. Source study methods: The assay estimated nucleated cells by amplifying reference gene primers. Only in-frame clones appear in the TCRdb table, and some are missing; sequencing was by immunoSEQ multiplex PCR. V and J calls and clone size are as listed in that table; D and trimming were resolved from the DNA. The data show 120,000 or so clones, 81% seen once. Seattle patients were enrolled while actively infected and followed longitudinally. This clonotype originated in a man aged 25-40 years with COVID-19, enrolled during active disease. The chain joins TRBV6-1 to TRBJ1-4; no definite D call. Sequences were obtained from peripheral blood. The CDR3 region has the DNA TGTGCCAGCAGTGAAGTTCCCGAGGGAGGAGAAAAACTGTTTTTT. Translating gives CASSEVPEGGEKLFF.